The 17 T cell receptor beta chains below come from one sample, sequenced in a study of lymphopenia after photon versus proton radiotherapy. Repertoires were generated with immunoSEQ multiplex PCR, while TCRdb's copy carries only in-frame clones and drops some. The table includes more than 30,000 clones, about 85% detected once. The sequencing used peripheral blood, collected from a patient treated with photon-based radiotherapy. These receptors were collected from a man in his forties or fifties with gastric cancer.

The chain links TRBV10-1 to TRBJ1-1; TRBD1 aligns across 10 bases. J lost 3 bases, V lost 2 bases, and 0 bases had no gene match. CDR1 and CDR2 (germline): WNHNN, SYGVQD (reference sequence). The CDR3 spans 14 residues. The CDR3 protein is CASSEGTGDTEAFF. DNA of the CDR3: TGCGCCAGCAGTGAGGGGACAGGGGACACTGAAGCTTTCTTT.

The chain couples TRBV27 to TRBJ2-1, with a possible D match to TRBD1 (6 bases). V was clipped by 5 bases and J by 9 bases, with 14 bases between them. The CDR3 extends over 13 amino acids. Germline loops: CDR1 MNHEY, CDR2 SMNVEV (reference sequence). This CDR3 reads CASSPQGFSEQFF. The CDR3 DNA reads TGTGCCAGCAGTCCACAGGGATTCAGTGAGCAGTTCTTC.

The chain carries TRBV27 and TRBJ1-1; 12 bases are a match to TRBD1. Trimming at V came to 6 bases and at J to 1 base, leaving 9 bases not matched to a gene. Germline values: CDR1 MNHEY, CDR2 SMNVEV (reference sequence). There are 17 residues in the CDR3. The CDR3 DNA reads as TGTGCCAGCAGCCTTAAGGGACAGGGGGCATGGAACACTGAAGCTTTCTTT. It codes for CASSLKGQGAWNTEAFF.

The gene calls are TRBV2 and TRBJ2-7, with TRBD2 matching 11 bases. The trim removed 7 bases at V and 7 bases at J, leaving 6 bases unmatched. CDR3 length: 13 amino acids. Germline V lookup: CDR1 SNHLY, CDR2 FYNNEI. The CDR3 DNA follows: TGTGCCAGCATACTAGCGGGAGTTGGTGAGCAGTACTTC. It is translated as CASILAGVGEQYF.

CDR3 protein: CASSHSELGSPLHF. The CDR3 DNA reads TGTGCCAGCAGCCACAGTGAATTAGGGTCACCCCTCCACTTT. The J gene is TRBJ1-6, the V gene TRBV6-6; D unclear. The V gene lost 6 bases and the J gene lost 10 bases, with 16 bases spanning the gap. The CDR3 is 14 amino acids. Germline-derived CDR1 and CDR2 are MNHNY and SVGAGI (reference sequence).

V usage is TRBV20-1 and J usage is TRBJ1-1; D gene uncertain. This CDR3 contains 10 residues. CDR1 is DFQATT and CDR2 is SNEGSKA in the germline V gene (reference sequence). V lost 3 bases to trimming and J lost 8 bases, with 7 bases between them. The CDR3 spells CSASQVEAFF. The CDR3 DNA follows: TGCAGTGCTAGCCAGGTAGAAGCTTTCTTT.

The rearrangement joins TRBV5-4 to TRBJ2-3, with D hard to call. CDR1 SGHNT and CDR2 YYREEE come from the germline V gene (reference sequence). V was clipped by 5 bases and J by 0 bases, with 19 bases between them. The CDR3 sequence is 17 residues long. The CDR3 is CASRRRARSSSTDTQYF. CDR3 bases: TGTGCCAGCAGAAGGCGCGCGAGGAGTTCTAGCACAGATACGCAGTATTTT. Full variable domain (rest looked up from reference TRBV5-4 and TRBJ2-3): ETGVTQSPTHLIKTRGQQVTLRCSSQSGHNTVSWYQQALGQGPQFIFQYYREEENGRGNFPPRFSGLQFPNYSSELNVNALELDDSALYLCASRRRARSSSTDTQYFGPGTRLTVL.

This sequence joins TRBV4-1 and TRBJ2-5; TRBD2 might be the D (5 bases). Germline CDR1 and CDR2: MGHRA and YSYEKL. The CDR3 has 15 amino acids. Trimming removed 1 base at V and 1 base at J, with 10 bases between. The CDR3, as DNA: TGCGCCAGCAGCCAAGCCGGACGGGGCCAAGAGACCCAGTACTTC. Protein: CASSQAGRGQETQYF.

The V call is TRBV4-1, the J call TRBJ2-4, with D possibly matching TRBD2 (5 bases). V lost 3 bases and J 0 bases, leaving 9 bases between the germline ends. CDR1 and CDR2 (germline): MGHRA, YSYEKL. The CDR3 extends over 15 amino acids. In nucleotides, the CDR3 is TGCGCCAGCAGCCATAATGCGGGAGCCAAAAACATTCAGTACTTC. It specifies CASSHNAGAKNIQYF.

The V and J genes are TRBV19 and TRBJ2-5; D remains ambiguous. The CDR3 loop spans 13 amino acids. Trimming left V 2 bases short and J 0 bases short, with 4 bases between. Germline CDR1 is LNHDA and CDR2 is SQIVND (reference sequence). CDR3 sequence (DNA): TGTGCCAGTAGTATACAAGACCAAGAGACCCAGTACTTC. Its translation is CASSIQDQETQYF.

V usage is TRBV19 and J usage is TRBJ2-2; 13 bases agree with TRBD2. Germline CDR1 reads LNHDA; CDR2 reads SQIVND (reference sequence). V dropped 4 bases and J dropped 4; count of bases not matched to a gene: 6. CDR3 size: 17 residues. The CDR3: CASSTRTSGSGTGELFF. The CDR3 DNA is TGTGCCAGTAGTACCAGGACTAGCGGGAGCGGCACCGGGGAGCTGTTTTTT.

This clone has more than one count but fewer than ten. The chain uses TRBV19 and TRBJ2-3; D remains ambiguous. Germline-derived CDR1 and CDR2 are LNHDA and SQIVND (reference sequence). CDR3 length: 15 amino acids. Trimming cost V 5 bases and J 5 bases, with 17 bases left between them. DNA of the CDR3: TGTGCCAGTAGTTGGACCACGCGAGGTGGAGATACGCAGTATTTT. It yields the protein CASSWTTRGGDTQYF.

This chain joins TRBV28 and TRBJ2-7; D is unresolved. This CDR3 region has 16 residues. CDR1 is MDHEN and CDR2 is SYDVKM in the germline V gene. Trimming removed 1 base from V and 1 base from J, with 14 bases in between. Here the CDR3 DNA reads TGTGCCAGCAGTTTATCCCTGCTGTATCAGTCCTACGAGCAGTACTTC. It encodes CASSLSLLYQSYEQYF.

This sequence joins TRBV11-1 and TRBJ1-1; a weak D match, TRBD1 (5 bases). The CDR3 runs to 12 residues. V lost 1 base and J 7 bases, leaving 7 bases between the germline ends. The germline V gene encodes CDR1 SGHAT and CDR2 FQDESV (reference sequence). This CDR3 is CASSLEGVEAFF. DNA for the CDR3: TGTGCCAGCAGCTTAGAAGGGGTTGAAGCTTTCTTT.

This chain joins TRBV5-6 and TRBJ2-5; 10 nucleotides align to TRBD1. The ends lost 3 bases at V and 4 bases at J; junction bases unmatched: 3. Germline CDR1 is SGHDT and CDR2 is YYEEEE. This CDR3 has 14 amino acids. The CDR3 protein is CASSSGQGTETQYF. CDR3 DNA sequence: TGTGCCAGCAGCTCGGGACAGGGGACAGAGACCCAGTACTTC.

The rearrangement joins TRBV6-5 to TRBJ2-7; the D gene is possibly TRBD1 (5 bases). V lost 5 bases and J 0 bases, leaving 14 bases between the germline ends. From germline, CDR1 is MNHEY and CDR2 SVGAGI. This CDR3 is built from 15 residues. CDR3 protein: CASSTDSGSSYEQYF. In DNA form, the CDR3 reads TGTGCCAGCAGTACAGACAGTGGCAGCTCCTACGAGCAGTACTTC.

The chain joins TRBV27 to TRBJ2-7, with 8 positions matching TRBD2. Trimming took 2 bases from V and 6 from J; bases not matched to a gene: 12. The CDR3 runs to 16 residues. The V gene's germline CDR1 is MNHEY and CDR2 SMNVEV (reference sequence). CDR3 DNA: TGTGCCAGCAGTTTACGAAAGGTGGGACTAGGGGTCGAGCAGTACTTC. Its translation is CASSLRKVGLGVEQYF.